Each of the 25 T cell receptor beta chains below was sequenced from the same sample in a study of cytomegalovirus exposure and HLA in healthy donors. The PCR used 60 Vbeta and 13 Jbeta primers. Sequencing was performed with immunoSEQ multiplex PCR; in TCRdb, only in-frame clones are kept and a portion is missing. The sample includes 110,000 to 150,000 clones, about four fifths of them seen just once. Specimen: PBMCs. These receptors were obtained from a man in his forties or fifties in good health and CMV-seronegative.

This clone was recorded once. V usage is TRBV4-1 and J usage is TRBJ1-5, with D unresolved. Trimming took off 3 bases at V and 7 bases at J, with 10 bases between the two ends. Germline-derived CDR1 and CDR2 are MGHRA and YSYEKL. This CDR3 is built from 13 residues. The CDR3 sequence: CASSQVESQPQHF. The CDR3 DNA is TGCGCCAGCAGCCAGGTGGAGAGCCAGCCCCAGCATTTT.

This clone was recorded only once. The chain carries TRBV9 and TRBJ2-1; 15 bases are shared with TRBD2. With V trimmed by 0 bases and J by 4 bases, 5 bases remained unmatched. Per germline, CDR1 SGDLS and CDR2 YYNGEE. The CDR3 length is 18 residues. The CDR3 loop is CASSVEGLAGGRYNEQFF. In DNA form, the CDR3 reads TGTGCCAGCAGCGTAGAAGGACTAGCGGGGGGGCGATACAATGAGCAGTTCTTC.

A single count supports this clone. CDR3 sequence reads: CASSSSGGAPYEQYF. Here the CDR3 DNA reads TGTGCCAGCAGCTCTAGCGGGGGGGCCCCCTACGAGCAGTACTTC. The chain has TRBV7-2 and TRBJ2-7; 12 bases agree with TRBD2. The V gene's germline CDR1 is SGHTA and CDR2 FQGNSA. The V gene end was trimmed by 4 bases and the J gene end by 2 bases; junction bases not matched to a gene: 3. The CDR3 loop spans 15 amino acids.

The chain recombines TRBV7-2 with TRBJ2-5; D is unresolved. The ends were cut back, 5 bases at V and 5 bases at J, with 6 bases in the middle. The CDR3 has 11 residues. Per the germline V gene, CDR1 is SGHTA and CDR2 is FQGNSA. The CDR3 protein is CASSPAETQYF. As DNA, the CDR3 is TGTGCCAGCAGCCCAGCGGAGACCCAGTACTTC.

In its sample, this clone was seen once. The gene calls are TRBV19 and TRBJ2-7; 9 bases align to TRBD2. Germline-derived CDR1 and CDR2 are LNHDA and SQIVND (reference sequence). With 6 bases clipped from V and 0 bases from J, the junction kept 6 bases outside the gene matches. This CDR3 comprises 15 residues. CDR3 amino acids: CASRNLAGSSYEQYF. The CDR3 bases are TGTGCCAGTAGAAATCTAGCGGGGAGCTCCTACGAGCAGTACTTC.

This chain links TRBV9 with TRBJ2-7; 8 bases map to TRBD2. The V and J ends lost 0 bases and 0 bases, in that order; junction bases with no gene match: 5. The germline V gene has CDR1 SGDLS and CDR2 YYNGEE. The CDR3 covers 16 residues. The CDR3 sequence: CASSVASGLSSYEQYF. CDR3 DNA sequence: TGTGCCAGCAGCGTAGCTAGCGGGTTGAGCTCCTACGAGCAGTACTTC.

This clone showed up just once. The CDR3 loop is CASESDRANEQYF. Written as DNA, the CDR3 is TGTGCTAGTGAATCGGACAGAGCCAACGAGCAGTACTTC. The chain links TRBV12-5 to TRBJ2-7, with a possible D match to TRBD1 (6 bases). The V end lost 7 bases, the J end lost 5 bases, and 15 bases lay between the germline ends. Germline V gene lookup returns CDR1 LGHNT and CDR2 FRNRAP. The CDR3 runs 13 residues.

The genes are TRBV5-4 and TRBJ1-1, with 7 bases matching TRBD1. Germline lookup yields CDR1 SGHNT and CDR2 YYREEE (reference sequence). The J segment lost 5 bases and the V segment lost 4 bases, leaving 11 bases of the junction unmatched. The CDR3 length is 15 residues. CDR3 in DNA: TGTGCCAGCAGCATCATCGACAGGGTCGGTACTGAAGCTTTCTTT. Its protein product is CASSIIDRVGTEAFF.

A single count supports this clone. The chain employs TRBV19 and TRBJ1-1, with 9 bases lining up with TRBD1. This CDR3 has 15 residues. V lost 6 bases, J lost 0 bases, and 5 bases stayed unmatched. Germline V lookup: CDR1 LNHDA, CDR2 SQIVND (reference sequence). CDR3 protein: CASRGDRAVNTEAFF. The CDR3, as DNA: TGTGCCAGTAGAGGGGACAGGGCCGTGAACACTGAAGCTTTCTTT.

In its sample, this clone was seen a few times. This sequence joins TRBV29-1 and TRBJ2-5; 9 bases fit TRBD2. Unmatched junction bases numbered 8, after V lost 4 bases and J lost 5 bases. Germline loops: CDR1 SQVTM, CDR2 ANQGSEA. This CDR3 spans 14 amino acids. The CDR3 sequence: CSVVGAGGGETQYF. The CDR3, as DNA: TGCAGCGTTGTGGGAGCGGGGGGAGGGGAGACCCAGTACTTC.

The chain employs TRBV20-1 and TRBJ2-5; 9 bases align to TRBD2. The J segment lost 5 bases and the V segment lost 6 bases, leaving 1 base of the junction unmatched. The CDR3 length is 11 residues. Germline CDR1 DFQATT, CDR2 SNEGSKA (reference sequence). CDR3 sequence reads: CSATSGETQYF. CDR3 DNA: TGCAGTGCCACTAGCGGGGAGACCCAGTACTTC.

The chain carries TRBV7-9 and TRBJ2-3, with a tentative D call TRBD2 (7 bases). The germline V and J ends were trimmed by 1 base and 0 bases, with 14 bases remaining between them. The CDR3 spans 17 residues. Germline lookup yields CDR1 SEHNR and CDR2 FQNEAQ (reference sequence). Written as DNA, the CDR3 is TGTGCCAGCAGCTTAGGAGGGGCGGGGGCTAGCACAGATACGCAGTATTTT. Its translation: CASSLGGAGASTDTQYF.

The chain carries TRBV30 and TRBJ2-7; tentatively, D is TRBD2 (6 bases). The V end lost 3 bases, the J end lost 2 bases, and 14 bases lay between the germline ends. CDR1 and CDR2 from the germline V gene are GTSNPN and SVGIG (reference sequence). The CDR3 consists of 14 residues. The CDR3 loop reads CAWSPPGVPYEQYF. For the CDR3, the DNA is TGTGCCTGGAGCCCCCCGGGGGTTCCCTACGAGCAGTACTTC. Looking up the rest from reference TRBV30 and TRBJ2-7 gives the full variable domain: SQTIHQWPATLVQPVGSPLSLECTVEGTSNPNLYWYRQAAGRGLQLLFYSVGIGQISSEVPQNLSASRPQDRQFILSSKKLLLSDSGFYLCAWSPPGVPYEQYFGPGTRLTVT.

Of note for this clone: Other DNA sequences of this sample code for an identical CDR3. The chain is built from TRBV10-2 and TRBJ1-1; 7 bases are a match to TRBD1. V gave up 3 bases and J gave up 5 bases; unmatched junction bases: 3. The CDR3 covers 13 residues. Germline assignment: CDR1 WSHSY and CDR2 SAAADI. CDR3 sequence: CASSDRGITEAFF. The CDR3 nucleotides are TGCGCCAGCAGTGACAGGGGGATAACTGAAGCTTTCTTT.

The chain has TRBV6-5 and TRBJ1-1; D ambiguous. Germline CDR1 reads MNHEY; CDR2 reads SVGAGI. V was shortened by 0 bases and J by 0 bases, with 5 bases between the two germline ends. The CDR3 spans 14 residues. DNA for the CDR3: TGTGCCAGCAGTTACTCCCAGGTGAACACTGAAGCTTTCTTT. Encoded protein: CASSYSQVNTEAFF.

This clone occurred once. V is TRBV4-2 and J is TRBJ1-2; possibly TRBD1 for D (5 bases). Trimming stripped 1 base from V and 7 bases from J, with 16 bases between. The CDR3 consists of 15 residues. Per the germline V gene, CDR1 is LGHNA and CDR2 is YNFKEQ. The CDR3 is CASSQGSQGEGGYTF. The CDR3 DNA follows: TGTGCCAGCAGCCAAGGATCTCAGGGTGAAGGTGGCTACACCTTC.

In its sample, this clone was seen a few times. The genes are TRBV15 and TRBJ1-5; TRBD1 is a possible D gene (6 bases). Germline loops: CDR1 LNHNV, CDR2 YYDKDF (reference sequence). The CDR3 runs to 16 residues. V was clipped by 0 bases and J by 4 bases, with 13 bases between them. The CDR3 here is CATSRDGGGGNQPQHF. The CDR3, as DNA: TGTGCCACCAGCAGAGATGGCGGGGGCGGTAATCAGCCCCAGCATTTT.

The chain carries TRBV5-6 and TRBJ1-1; 7 nucleotides align to TRBD1. The CDR3 sequence is 13 residues long. V was clipped by 7 bases and J by 4 bases; unmatched bases: 7. Germline loops: CDR1 SGHDT, CDR2 YYEEEE. CDR3 region: CASLKGAVTEAFF. The CDR3 region has the DNA TGTGCCAGCTTGAAGGGGGCAGTCACTGAAGCTTTCTTT. Using reference TRBV5-6 and TRBJ1-1 for the parts outside the CDR3, the full variable domain is DAGVTQSPTHLIKTRGQQVTLRCSPKSGHDTVSWYQQALGQGPQFIFQYYEEEERQRGNFPDRFSGHQFPNYSSELNVNALLLGDSALYLCASLKGAVTEAFFGQGTRLTVV.

This clone was counted only a few times. V is TRBV5-6 and J is TRBJ2-1, with 8 bases that match TRBD1. CDR1 is SGHDT, CDR2 YYEEEE, per germline. V dropped 4 bases and J dropped 10; count of bases not matched to a gene: 7. The CDR3 is 13 residues long. The CDR3: CASSMDRVGEQFF. CDR3 in DNA: TGTGCCAGCAGCATGGACAGGGTCGGGGAGCAGTTCTTC.

The chain recombines TRBV4-3 with TRBJ1-5; no firm D call. The germline CDR1 and CDR2 sequences are LGHNA and YSLEER. The CDR3 runs to 15 residues. The V end was cut by 4 bases, the J end by 2 bases, with 12 bases between. DNA for the CDR3: TGCGCCAGCAGCCTTGAGTTAGCCGGCAATCAGCCCCAGCATTTT. This gives the protein CASSLELAGNQPQHF.

About this clone itself: Different DNA sequences within this sample yield the same CDR3. The chain combines TRBV6-6 with TRBJ1-2; a weak D match, TRBD1 (5 bases). Germline values: CDR1 MNHNY, CDR2 SVGAGI (reference sequence). Trimming took off 6 bases at V and 3 bases at J, with 11 bases between the two ends. The CDR3 spans 13 residues. CDR3 sequence reads: CASSPTGDYGYTF. Here the CDR3 DNA reads TGTGCCAGCAGCCCGACGGGGGACTATGGCTACACCTTC.

This clone was observed a handful of times. V gene TRBV7-8 combines with J gene TRBJ1-1; D call uncertain. The ends were cut back, 1 base at V and 9 bases at J, with 12 bases in the middle. This CDR3 contains 13 residues. Germline V gene lookup returns CDR1 SGHVS and CDR2 FQNEAQ. The CDR3 spells CASSLVTGFKAFF. For the CDR3, the DNA is TGTGCCAGCAGCTTAGTAACGGGTTTTAAAGCTTTCTTT.

The chain links TRBV2 to TRBJ2-3; 11 nucleotides agree with TRBD2. This CDR3 comprises 15 residues. Germline assignment: CDR1 SNHLY and CDR2 FYNNEI. V was pared by 6 bases and J by 4 bases, with 6 bases of the junction left unmatched. CDR3 DNA sequence: TGTGCCAGCAGGTCGACTAGCGGGGCGGCAGATACGCAGTATTTT. Its protein is CASRSTSGAADTQYF.

The DNA for the CDR3 is TGCGCCAGCAGCTTGGCCAGGTGGGCAGGCTTAGATTCTGGGGCCAACGTCCTGACTTTC. It encodes CASSLARWAGLDSGANVLTF. The chain recombines TRBV5-1 with TRBJ2-6; no clear D. Trimming cost V 0 bases and J 1 base, with 20 bases left between them. CDR3 length: 20 residues. Germline V gene lookup returns CDR1 SGHRS and CDR2 YFSETQ.

J is TRBJ1-5 and V is TRBV30, with 8 bases lining up with TRBD1. There are 15 residues in the CDR3. With V trimmed by 2 bases and J by 2 bases, 5 bases remained unmatched. Per germline, CDR1 GTSNPN and CDR2 SVGIG (reference sequence). CDR3 DNA sequence: TGTGCCTGGAGTTTCAGGGGGCTGGGCAATCAGCCCCAGCATTTT. Its protein is CAWSFRGLGNQPQHF.